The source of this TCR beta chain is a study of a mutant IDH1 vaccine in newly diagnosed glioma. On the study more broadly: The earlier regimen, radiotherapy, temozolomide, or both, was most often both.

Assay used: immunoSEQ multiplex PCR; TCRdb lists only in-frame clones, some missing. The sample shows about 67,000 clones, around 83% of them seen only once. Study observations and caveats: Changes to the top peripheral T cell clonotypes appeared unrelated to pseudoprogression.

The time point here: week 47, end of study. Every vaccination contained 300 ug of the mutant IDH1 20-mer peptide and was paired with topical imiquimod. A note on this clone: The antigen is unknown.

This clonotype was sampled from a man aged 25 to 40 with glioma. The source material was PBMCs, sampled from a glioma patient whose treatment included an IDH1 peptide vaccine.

The CDR3 region is CASSTGQGSTEAFF. For the CDR3, the DNA is TGCGCCAGCAGCACAGGACAGGGGAGTACTGAAGCTTTCTTT. The chain recombines TRBV5-1 with TRBJ1-1, with TRBD1 identical over 9 bases. The CDR3 extends over 14 amino acids. The germline CDR1 and CDR2 sequences are SGHRS and YFSETQ. The V gene end was trimmed by 4 bases and the J gene end by 5 bases; junction bases not matched to a gene: 6.